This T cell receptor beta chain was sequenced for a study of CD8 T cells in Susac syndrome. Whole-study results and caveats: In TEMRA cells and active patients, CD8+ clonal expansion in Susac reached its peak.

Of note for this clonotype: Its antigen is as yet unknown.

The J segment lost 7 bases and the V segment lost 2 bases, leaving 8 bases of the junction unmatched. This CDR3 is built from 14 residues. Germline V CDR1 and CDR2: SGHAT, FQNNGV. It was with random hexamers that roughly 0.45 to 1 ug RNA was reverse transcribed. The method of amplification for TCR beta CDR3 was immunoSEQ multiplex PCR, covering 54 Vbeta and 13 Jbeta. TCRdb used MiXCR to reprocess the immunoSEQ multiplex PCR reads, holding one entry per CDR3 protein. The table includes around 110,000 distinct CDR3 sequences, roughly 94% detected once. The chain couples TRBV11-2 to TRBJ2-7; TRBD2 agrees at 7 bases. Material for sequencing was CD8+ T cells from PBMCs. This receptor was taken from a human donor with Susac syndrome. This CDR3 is CASSLKAGGGEQYF. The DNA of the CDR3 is TGTGCCAGCAGCTTAAAGGCCGGGGGAGGGGAGCAGTACTTC.